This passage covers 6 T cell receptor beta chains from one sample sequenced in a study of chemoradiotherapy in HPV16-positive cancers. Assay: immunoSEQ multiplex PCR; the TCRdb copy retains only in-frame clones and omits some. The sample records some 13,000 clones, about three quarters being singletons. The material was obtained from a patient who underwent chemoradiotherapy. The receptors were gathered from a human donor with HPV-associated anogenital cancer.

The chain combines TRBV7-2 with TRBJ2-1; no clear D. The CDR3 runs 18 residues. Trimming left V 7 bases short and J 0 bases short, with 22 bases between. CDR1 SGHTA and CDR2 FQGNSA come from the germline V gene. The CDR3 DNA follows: TGTGCCAGCAAACCCATAAAAACAAAGTCGAGCTCCTACAATGAGCAGTTCTTC. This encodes CASKPIKTKSSSYNEQFF.

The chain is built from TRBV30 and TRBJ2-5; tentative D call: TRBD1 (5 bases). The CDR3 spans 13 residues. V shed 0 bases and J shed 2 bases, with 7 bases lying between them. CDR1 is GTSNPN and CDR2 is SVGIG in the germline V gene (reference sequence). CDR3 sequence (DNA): TGTGCCTGGAGTGTTGGGGCACAAGAGACCCAGTACTTC. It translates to CAWSVGAQETQYF.

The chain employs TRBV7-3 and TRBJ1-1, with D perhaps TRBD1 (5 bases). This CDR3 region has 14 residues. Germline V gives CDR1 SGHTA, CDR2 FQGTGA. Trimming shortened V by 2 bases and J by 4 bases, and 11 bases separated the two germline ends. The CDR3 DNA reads TGTGCCAGCAGCTTAGGTGGCGGGGGCACTGAAGCTTTCTTT. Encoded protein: CASSLGGGGTEAFF.

Here the CDR3 reads CAIRPWGGINTGELFF. The CDR3 region has the DNA TGTGCCATTCGGCCTTGGGGGGGCATTAACACCGGGGAGCTGTTTTTT. The gene calls are TRBV2 and TRBJ2-2, with a tentative D call TRBD2 (7 bases). V was shortened by 10 bases and J by 2 bases, with 20 bases between the two germline ends. Germline V gene data show CDR1 as SNHLY and CDR2 as FYNNEI. The CDR3 extends over 16 amino acids.

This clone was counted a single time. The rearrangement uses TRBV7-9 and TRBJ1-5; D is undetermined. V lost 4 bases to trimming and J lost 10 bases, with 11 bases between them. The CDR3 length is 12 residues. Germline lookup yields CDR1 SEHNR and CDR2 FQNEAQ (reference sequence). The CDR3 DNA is TGTGCCAGCAGCTCCACCGGGGAACCCCAGCATTTT. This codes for CASSSTGEPQHF. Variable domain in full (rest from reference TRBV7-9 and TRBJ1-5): DTGVSQNPRHKITKRGQNVTFRCDPISEHNRLYWYRQTLGQGPEFLTYFQNEAQLEKSRLLSDRFSAERPKGSFSTLEIQRTEQGDSAMYLCASSSTGEPQHFGDGTRLSIL.

The CDR3 nucleotides read TGCGCCAGCAGCCCCCTGGACCTATCCTACGAGCAGTACTTC. Its protein is CASSPLDLSYEQYF. The V gene is TRBV4-1, the J gene TRBJ2-7; D ambiguous. This CDR3 is 14 amino acids long. Trimming left V 4 bases short and J 1 base short, with 11 bases between. The germline V gene encodes CDR1 MGHRA and CDR2 YSYEKL.